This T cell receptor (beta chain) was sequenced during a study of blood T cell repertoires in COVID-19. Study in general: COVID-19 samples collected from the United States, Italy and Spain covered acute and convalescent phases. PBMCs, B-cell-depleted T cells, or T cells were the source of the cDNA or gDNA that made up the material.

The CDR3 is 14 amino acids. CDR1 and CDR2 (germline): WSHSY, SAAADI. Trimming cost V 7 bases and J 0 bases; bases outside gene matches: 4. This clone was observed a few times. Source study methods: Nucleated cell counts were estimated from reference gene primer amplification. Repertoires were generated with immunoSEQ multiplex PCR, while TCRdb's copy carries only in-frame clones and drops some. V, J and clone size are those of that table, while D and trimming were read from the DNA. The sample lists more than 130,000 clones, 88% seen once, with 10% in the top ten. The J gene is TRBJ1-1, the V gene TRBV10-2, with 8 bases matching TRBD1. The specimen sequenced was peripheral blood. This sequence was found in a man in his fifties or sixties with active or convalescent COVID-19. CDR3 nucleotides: TGCGCCAGCACCTCGGGACAGGTGAACACTGAAGCTTTCTTT. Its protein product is CASTSGQVNTEAFF.